The T cell receptor (beta chain) described here comes from a study of shared clonotypes between healthy human individuals. TCRdb's copy holds only in-frame clones and misses some; the assay was immunoSEQ multiplex PCR. The data hold a few million clones, with roughly nine tenths observed a single time. Notes on this clone: Its antigen is not known.

The study's findings and limits: In a few donors, about 5% of naive CD4 clonotypes appeared in common.

V lost 5 bases to trimming and J lost 3 bases, with 14 bases between them. Germline values: CDR1 LNHDA, CDR2 SQIVND (reference sequence). The CDR3 length is 15 residues. This TCR derives from a man younger than 30 in good health. V is TRBV19 and J is TRBJ1-5; unclear D gene. The specimen was naive CD4+ T cells sorted from blood. This sample's subset: CD45RA+ positively selected. The CDR3 spells CASSSSGSFNQPQHF. DNA of the CDR3: TGTGCCAGTAGTTCCTCGGGCAGCTTCAATCAGCCCCAGCATTTT.